Listed below are T cell receptor beta chains from one sample, sequenced in a study of T cell responses to AZD1222 COVID-19 vaccine. TCRdb's copy holds only in-frame clones and misses some; the assay was immunoSEQ multiplex PCR. The repertoire consists of 95,000 to 150,000 clones, with approximately 89% occurring once and the leading ten covering more than 5.5%. Sequenced material: peripheral blood, taken on day 0 of AZD1222 vaccination. These receptors were taken from an adult in good health. The CDR3 runs from the conserved cysteine through the conserved F or W. Each record gives: D gene, clone size, V gene, J gene, CDR3 DNA, CDR3 protein. D genes are given only for firm matches. Some rows mark clone size as missing; the rest say once, few, many or name a class of expanded clone.

>.|.|TRBV7-2|TRBJ1-2
TGTGCCAGCAGCTTAGGATTTGCGGGAGGCGGCTACACCTTC
CASSLGFAGGGYTF
>TRBD2|.|TRBV19|TRBJ2-1
TGTGCCACCGAACCCACTAGCGGGGGTTATAATGAGCAGTTCTTC
CATEPTSGGYNEQFF
>.|.|TRBV6-5|TRBJ1-1
TGTGCCAGCAGTTATCAGAACACTGAAGCTTTCTTT
CASSYQNTEAFF
>.|.|TRBV6-6|TRBJ1-1
TGTGCCAGCAGTTACTCGACCCGAGGGAACACTGAAGCTTTCTTT
CASSYSTRGNTEAFF
>.|few|TRBV6-4|TRBJ1-1
TGTGCCAGCAGTCGAGGACAGTCGAACACTGAAGCTTTCTTT
CASSRGQSNTEAFF
>.|.|TRBV19|TRBJ2-2
TGTGCCAGTAGTTCCAGCGCCGGGGAGCTGTTTTTT
CASSSSAGELFF
>.|few|TRBV2|TRBJ2-4
TGTGCCAGCAGTGCGAGACAGCAGGAAAACATTCAGTACTTC
CASSARQQENIQYF
>TRBD1|.|TRBV6-5|TRBJ2-2
TGTGCCACTACAGGGGCTTCGAACACCGGGGAGCTGTTTTTT
CATTGASNTGELFF
>TRBD1|.|TRBV7-9|TRBJ2-3
TGTGCCAGCAGCATCCGGGACAGGGGCACAGATACGCAGTATTTT
CASSIRDRGTDTQYF
>.|once|TRBV5-3|TRBJ1-2
TGTGCCAGAAGCCCTGTTTGGCAGCCTAACTATGGCTACACCTTC
CARSPVWQPNYGYTF
>TRBD2|.|TRBV9|TRBJ2-1
TGTGCCAGCAGCGTTAGCGGGGGAGGCTACAATGAGCAGTTCTTC
CASSVSGGGYNEQFF